This TCR beta chain was recovered during a study of T cell repertoires in cytomegalovirus infection. Background on the study: CMV infection plus the matching HLA type was flagged by public TCR beta signatures. Overall study results and limits: The cumulative frequency of public TCR beta families distinguished individuals who carried CMV together with the relevant HLA. CMV-specific TCR beta clonotypes restricted by HLA-C were the ones dominating the ex vivo response.

CDR3 length: 15 amino acids. Looked up from germline, CDR1 is DFQATT and CDR2 is SNEGSKA (reference sequence). The V end lost 1 base, the J end lost 0 bases, and 7 bases lay between the germline ends. This clonotype was seen at least ten times. Its specificity is unknown. MiXCR, run by TCRdb on the reads, gives a single entry per CDR3 protein. The repertoire holds about 130,000 distinct CDR3 sequences, approximately 9.2% seen once, with roughly 9.1% in the top ten. This TCR was recovered from a human donor in good health (CMV status not recorded). Some clones in this sample may be carry-over from other donors' samples. This chain links TRBV20-1 with TRBJ1-6; D uncertain. Sequencing used PBMCs. CDR3 region: CSARGESSYNSPLHF. CDR3 DNA sequence: TGCAGTGCTAGAGGGGAGAGCTCCTATAATTCACCCCTCCACTTT.